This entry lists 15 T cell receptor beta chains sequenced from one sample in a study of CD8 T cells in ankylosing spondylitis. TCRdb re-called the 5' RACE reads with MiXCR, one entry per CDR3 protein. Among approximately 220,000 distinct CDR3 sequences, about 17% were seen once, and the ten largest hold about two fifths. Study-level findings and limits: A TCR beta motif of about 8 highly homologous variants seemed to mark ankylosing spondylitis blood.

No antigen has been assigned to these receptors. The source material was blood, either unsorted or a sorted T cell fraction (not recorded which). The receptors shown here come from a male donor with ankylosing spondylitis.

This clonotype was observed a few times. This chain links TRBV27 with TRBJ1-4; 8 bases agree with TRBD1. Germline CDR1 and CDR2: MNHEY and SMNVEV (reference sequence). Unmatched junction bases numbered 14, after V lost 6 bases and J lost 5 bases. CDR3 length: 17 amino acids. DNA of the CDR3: TGTGCCAGCAGGGCTGAGGGCAGGGGGCCTTCGAATGAAAAACTGTTTTTT. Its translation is CASRAEGRGPSNEKLFF.

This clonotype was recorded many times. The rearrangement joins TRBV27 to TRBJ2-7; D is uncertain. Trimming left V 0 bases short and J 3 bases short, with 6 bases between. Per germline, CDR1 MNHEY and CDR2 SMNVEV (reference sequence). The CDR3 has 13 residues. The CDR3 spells CASSLSTGYEQYF. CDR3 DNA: TGTGCCAGCAGTTTATCCACGGGCTACGAGCAGTACTTC.

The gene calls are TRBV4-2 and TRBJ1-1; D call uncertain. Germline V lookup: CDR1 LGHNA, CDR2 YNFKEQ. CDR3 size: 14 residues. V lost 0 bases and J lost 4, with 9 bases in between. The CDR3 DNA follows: TGTGCCAGCAGCCAAGAACGCGGGAGCACTGAAGCTTTCTTT. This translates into CASSQERGSTEAFF.

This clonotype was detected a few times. The chain's CDR3 is CASGINSYNEQFF. CDR3 in DNA: TGTGCCAGTGGAATCAACTCCTACAATGAGCAGTTCTTC. This rearrangement joins TRBV19 to TRBJ2-1; D is uncertain. Germline V CDR1 and CDR2: LNHDA, SQIVND (reference sequence). The CDR3 sequence is 13 residues long. V lost 8 bases and J lost 0, with 8 bases in between.

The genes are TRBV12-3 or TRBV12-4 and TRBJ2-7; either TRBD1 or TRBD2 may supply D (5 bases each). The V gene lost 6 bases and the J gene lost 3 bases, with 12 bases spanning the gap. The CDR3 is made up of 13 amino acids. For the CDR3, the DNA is TGTGCCAGCAGGGGGGACCGACTCTACGAGCAGTACTTC. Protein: CASRGDRLYEQYF.

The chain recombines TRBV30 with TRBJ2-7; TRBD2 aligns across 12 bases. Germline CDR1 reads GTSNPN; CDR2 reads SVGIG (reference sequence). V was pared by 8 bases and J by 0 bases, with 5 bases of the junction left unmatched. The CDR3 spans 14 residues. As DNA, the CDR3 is TGTGCCCACCAGACTAGCGGGAGCTCCTACGAGCAGTACTTC. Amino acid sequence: CAHQTSGSSYEQYF. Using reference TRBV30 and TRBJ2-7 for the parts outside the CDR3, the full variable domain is SQTIHQWPATLVQPVGSPLSLECTVEGTSNPNLYWYRQAAGRGLQLLFYSVGIGQISSEVPQNLSASRPQDRQFILSSKKLLLSDSGFYLCAHQTSGSSYEQYFGPGTRLTVT.

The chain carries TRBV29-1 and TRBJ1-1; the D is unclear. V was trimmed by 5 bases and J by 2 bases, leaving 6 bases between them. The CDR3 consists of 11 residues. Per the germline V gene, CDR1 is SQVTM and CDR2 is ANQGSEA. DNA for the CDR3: TGCAGCGTTCGGCCCAACACTGAAGCTTTCTTT. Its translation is CSVRPNTEAFF.

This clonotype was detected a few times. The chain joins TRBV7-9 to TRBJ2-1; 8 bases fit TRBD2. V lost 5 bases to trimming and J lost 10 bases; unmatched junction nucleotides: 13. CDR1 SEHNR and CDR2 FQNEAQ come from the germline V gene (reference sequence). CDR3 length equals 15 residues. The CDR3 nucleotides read TGTGCCAGCAGCCCCCCCGGGACTAGTCATGGGGAGCAGTTCTTC. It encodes CASSPPGTSHGEQFF.

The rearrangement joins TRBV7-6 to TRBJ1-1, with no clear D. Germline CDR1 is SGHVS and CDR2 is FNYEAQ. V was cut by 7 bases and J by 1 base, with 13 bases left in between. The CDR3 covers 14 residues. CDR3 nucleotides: TGTGCCAGCATTAGAGGGATTGGGAACACTGAAGCTTTCTTT. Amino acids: CASIRGIGNTEAFF.

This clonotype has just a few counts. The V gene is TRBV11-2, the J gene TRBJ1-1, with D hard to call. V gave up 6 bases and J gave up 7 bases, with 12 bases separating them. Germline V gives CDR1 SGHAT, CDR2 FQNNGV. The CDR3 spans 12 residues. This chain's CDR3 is CASSQTGLEAFF. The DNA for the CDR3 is TGTGCCAGCAGTCAGACGGGCCTTGAAGCTTTCTTT.

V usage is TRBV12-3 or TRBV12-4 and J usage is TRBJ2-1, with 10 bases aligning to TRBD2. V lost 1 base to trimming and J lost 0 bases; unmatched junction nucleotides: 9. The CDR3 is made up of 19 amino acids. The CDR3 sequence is CASSLGVERGGSSYNEQFF. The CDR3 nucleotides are TGTGCCAGCAGTTTAGGGGTAGAGCGGGGGGGAAGCTCCTACAATGAGCAGTTCTTC.

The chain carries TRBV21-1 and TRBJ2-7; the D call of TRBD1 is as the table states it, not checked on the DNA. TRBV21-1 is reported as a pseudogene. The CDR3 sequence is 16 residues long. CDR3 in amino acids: CASSKRGRGPSYEQYF. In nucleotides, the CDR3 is TGTGCCAGCAGCAAAAGAGGAAGGGGACCTTCCTACGAGCAGTACTTC.

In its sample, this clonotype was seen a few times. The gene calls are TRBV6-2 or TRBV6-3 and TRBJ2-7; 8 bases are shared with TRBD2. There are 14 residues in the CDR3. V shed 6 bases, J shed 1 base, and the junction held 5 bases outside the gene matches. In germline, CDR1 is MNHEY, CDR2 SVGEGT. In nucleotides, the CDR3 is TGTGCCAGCAGCATAGCGGGGCAGTCCTACGAGCAGTACTTC. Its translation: CASSIAGQSYEQYF.

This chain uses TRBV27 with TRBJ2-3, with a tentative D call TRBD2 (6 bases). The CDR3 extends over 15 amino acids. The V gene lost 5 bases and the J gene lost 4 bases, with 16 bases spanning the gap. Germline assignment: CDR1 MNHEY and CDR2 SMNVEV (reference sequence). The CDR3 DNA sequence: TGTGCCAGCAGTATTCTTAGCGGAGGACCAGATACGCAGTATTTT. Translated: CASSILSGGPDTQYF.

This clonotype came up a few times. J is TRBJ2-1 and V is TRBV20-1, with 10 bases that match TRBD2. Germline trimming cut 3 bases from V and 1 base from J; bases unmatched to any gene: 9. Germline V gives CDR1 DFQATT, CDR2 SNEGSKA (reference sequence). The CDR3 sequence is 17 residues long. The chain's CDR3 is CSASSPGLAVSYNEQFF. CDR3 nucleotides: TGCAGTGCTAGTAGCCCCGGACTAGCGGTATCCTACAATGAGCAGTTCTTC.